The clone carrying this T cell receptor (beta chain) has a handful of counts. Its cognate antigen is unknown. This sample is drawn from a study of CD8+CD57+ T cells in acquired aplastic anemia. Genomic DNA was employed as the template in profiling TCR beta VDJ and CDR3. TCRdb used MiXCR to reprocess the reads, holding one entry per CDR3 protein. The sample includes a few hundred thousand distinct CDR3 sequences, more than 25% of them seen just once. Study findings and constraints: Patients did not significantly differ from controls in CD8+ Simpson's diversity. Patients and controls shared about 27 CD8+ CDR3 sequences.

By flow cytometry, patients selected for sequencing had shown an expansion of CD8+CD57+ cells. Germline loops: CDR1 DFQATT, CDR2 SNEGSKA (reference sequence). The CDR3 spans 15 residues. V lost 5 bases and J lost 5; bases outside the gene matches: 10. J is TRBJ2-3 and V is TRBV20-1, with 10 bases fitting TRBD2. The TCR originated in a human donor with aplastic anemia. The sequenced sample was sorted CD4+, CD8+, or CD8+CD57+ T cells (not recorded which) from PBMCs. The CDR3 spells CSAEHTSGNLDTQYF. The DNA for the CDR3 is TGCAGTGCTGAGCACACTAGCGGGAATCTAGATACGCAGTATTTT.